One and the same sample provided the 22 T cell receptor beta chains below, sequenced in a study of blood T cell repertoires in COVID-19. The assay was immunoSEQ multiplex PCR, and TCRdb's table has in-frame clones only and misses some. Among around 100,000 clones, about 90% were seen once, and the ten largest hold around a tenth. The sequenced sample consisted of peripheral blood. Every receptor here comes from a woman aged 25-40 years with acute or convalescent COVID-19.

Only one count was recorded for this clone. The CDR3 region is CATRGGANTEAFF. CDR3 sequence (DNA): TGTGCCACCAGAGGGGGGGCGAACACTGAAGCTTTCTTT. V and J are TRBV15 and TRBJ1-1; tentative D call: TRBD1 (6 bases). This CDR3 spans 13 amino acids. Per the germline V gene, CDR1 is LNHNV and CDR2 is YYDKDF (reference sequence). The V and J ends lost 6 bases and 1 base respectively, with 9 bases between them. Full variable domain (remainder filled in from reference TRBV15 and TRBJ1-1): DAMVIQNPRYQVTQFGKPVTLSCSQTLNHNVMYWYQQKSSQAPKLLFHYYDKDFNNEADTPDNFQSRRPNTSFCFLDIRSPGLGDTAMYLCATRGGANTEAFFGQGTRLTVV.

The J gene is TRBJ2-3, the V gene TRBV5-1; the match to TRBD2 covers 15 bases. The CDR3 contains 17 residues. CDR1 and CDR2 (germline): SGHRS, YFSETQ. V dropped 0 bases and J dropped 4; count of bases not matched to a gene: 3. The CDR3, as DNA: TGCGCCAGCAGCTTGGGGAGGACTAGCGGGGGGGCAGATACGCAGTATTTT. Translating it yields CASSLGRTSGGADTQYF.

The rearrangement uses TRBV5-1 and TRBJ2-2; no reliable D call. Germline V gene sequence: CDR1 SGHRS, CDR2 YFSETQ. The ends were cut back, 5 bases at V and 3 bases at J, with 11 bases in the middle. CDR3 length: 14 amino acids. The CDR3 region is CASRAQIDTGELFF. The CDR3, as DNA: TGCGCCAGCAGGGCACAGATAGACACCGGGGAGCTGTTTTTT.

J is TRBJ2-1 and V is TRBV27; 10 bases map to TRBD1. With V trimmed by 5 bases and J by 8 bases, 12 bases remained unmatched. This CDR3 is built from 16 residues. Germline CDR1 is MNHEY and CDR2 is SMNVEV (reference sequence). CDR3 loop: CASSPRQGAPGDEQFF. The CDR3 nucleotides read TGTGCCAGCAGTCCCCGACAGGGGGCGCCGGGAGATGAGCAGTTCTTC.

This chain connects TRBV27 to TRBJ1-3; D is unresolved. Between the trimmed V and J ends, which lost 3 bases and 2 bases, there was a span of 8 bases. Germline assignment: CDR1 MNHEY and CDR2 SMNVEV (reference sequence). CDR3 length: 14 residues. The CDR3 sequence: CASSFLGAGNTIYF. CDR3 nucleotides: TGTGCCAGCAGTTTCCTTGGAGCTGGAAACACCATATATTTT.

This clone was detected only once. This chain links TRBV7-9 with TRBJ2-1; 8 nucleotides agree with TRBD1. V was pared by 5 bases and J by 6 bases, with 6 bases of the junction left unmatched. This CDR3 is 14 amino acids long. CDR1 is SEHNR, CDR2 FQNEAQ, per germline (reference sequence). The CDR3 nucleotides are TGTGCCAGCAGCCTCGACAGGGGTCGCAATGAGCAGTTCTTC. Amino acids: CASSLDRGRNEQFF. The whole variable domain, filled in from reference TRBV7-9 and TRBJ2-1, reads DTGVSQNPRHKITKRGQNVTFRCDPISEHNRLYWYRQTLGQGPEFLTYFQNEAQLEKSRLLSDRFSAERPKGSFSTLEIQRTEQGDSAMYLCASSLDRGRNEQFFGPGTRLTVL.

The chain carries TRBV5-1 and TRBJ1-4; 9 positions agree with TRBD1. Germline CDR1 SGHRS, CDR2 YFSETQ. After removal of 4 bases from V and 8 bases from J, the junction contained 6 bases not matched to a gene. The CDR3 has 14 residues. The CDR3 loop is CASSAGTGREKLFF. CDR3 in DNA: TGCGCCAGCAGCGCCGGGACAGGGAGAGAAAAACTGTTTTTT.

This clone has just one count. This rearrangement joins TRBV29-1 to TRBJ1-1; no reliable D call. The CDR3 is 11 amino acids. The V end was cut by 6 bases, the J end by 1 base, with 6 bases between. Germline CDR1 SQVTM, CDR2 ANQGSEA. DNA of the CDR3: TGCAGCGTGGAGAGGAACACTGAAGCTTTCTTT. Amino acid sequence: CSVERNTEAFF.

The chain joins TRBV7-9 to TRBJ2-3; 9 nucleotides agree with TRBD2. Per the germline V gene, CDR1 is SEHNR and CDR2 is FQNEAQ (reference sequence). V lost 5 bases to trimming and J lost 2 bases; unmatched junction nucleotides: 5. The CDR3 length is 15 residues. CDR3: CASSPRGGDTDTQYF. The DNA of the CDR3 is TGTGCCAGCAGCCCGCGCGGGGGGGACACAGATACGCAGTATTTT.

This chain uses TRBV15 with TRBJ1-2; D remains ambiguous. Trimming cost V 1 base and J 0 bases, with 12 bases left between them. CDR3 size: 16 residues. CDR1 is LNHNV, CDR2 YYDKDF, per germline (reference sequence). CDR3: CATSRGGLSANYGYTF. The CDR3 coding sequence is TGTGCCACCAGCAGAGGAGGACTCTCAGCTAACTATGGCTACACCTTC. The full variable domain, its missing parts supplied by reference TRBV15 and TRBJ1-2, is DAMVIQNPRYQVTQFGKPVTLSCSQTLNHNVMYWYQQKSSQAPKLLFHYYDKDFNNEADTPDNFQSRRPNTSFCFLDIRSPGLGDTAMYLCATSRGGLSANYGYTFGSGTRLTVV.

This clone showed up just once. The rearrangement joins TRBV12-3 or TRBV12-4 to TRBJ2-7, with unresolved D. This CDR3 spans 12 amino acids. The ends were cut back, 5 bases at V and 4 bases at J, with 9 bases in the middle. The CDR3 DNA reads TGTGCCAGCAGTCCTACAGTTTACGAGCAGTACTTC. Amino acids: CASSPTVYEQYF.

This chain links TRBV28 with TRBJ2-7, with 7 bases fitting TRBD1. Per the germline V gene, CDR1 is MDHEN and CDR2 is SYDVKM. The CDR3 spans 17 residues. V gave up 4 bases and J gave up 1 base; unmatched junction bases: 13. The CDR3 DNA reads TGTGCCAGCAGTTCCCGACAGGGTACAAGAGGGTCCTACGAGCAGTACTTC. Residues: CASSSRQGTRGSYEQYF.

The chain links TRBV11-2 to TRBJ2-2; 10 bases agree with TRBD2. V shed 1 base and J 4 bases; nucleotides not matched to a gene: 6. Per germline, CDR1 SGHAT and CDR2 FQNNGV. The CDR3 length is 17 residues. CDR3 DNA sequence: TGTGCCAGCAGCTTAGGTCTAGCGGGGGCTCCCACCGGGGAGCTGTTTTTT. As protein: CASSLGLAGAPTGELFF. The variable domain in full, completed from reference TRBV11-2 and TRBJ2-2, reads EAGVAQSPRYKIIEKRQSVAFWCNPISGHATLYWYQQILGQGPKLLIQFQNNGVVDDSQLPKDRFSAERLKGVDSTLKIQPAKLEDSAVYLCASSLGLAGAPTGELFFGEGSRLTVL.

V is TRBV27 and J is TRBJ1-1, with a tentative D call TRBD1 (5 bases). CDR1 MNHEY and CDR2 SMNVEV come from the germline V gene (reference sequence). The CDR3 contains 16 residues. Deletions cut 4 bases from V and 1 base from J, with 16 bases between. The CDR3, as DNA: TGTGCCAGCAGTTCCTCTTTGGGGGGTTCGAACACTGAAGCTTTCTTT. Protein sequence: CASSSSLGGSNTEAFF.

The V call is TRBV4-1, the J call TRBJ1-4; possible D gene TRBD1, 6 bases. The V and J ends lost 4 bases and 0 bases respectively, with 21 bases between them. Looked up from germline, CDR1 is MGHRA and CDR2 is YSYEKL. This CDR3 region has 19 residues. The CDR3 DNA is TGCGCCAGCAGCCCCCCACAAGGACAGCCAACCCCAACTAATGAAAAACTGTTTTTT. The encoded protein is CASSPPQGQPTPTNEKLFF.

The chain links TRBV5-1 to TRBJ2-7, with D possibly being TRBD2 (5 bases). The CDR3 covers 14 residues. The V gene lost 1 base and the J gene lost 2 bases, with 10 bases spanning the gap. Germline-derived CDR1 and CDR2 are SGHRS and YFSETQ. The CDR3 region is CASSLRGTPYEQYF. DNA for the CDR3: TGCGCCAGCAGCTTGCGGGGTACACCCTACGAGCAGTACTTC.

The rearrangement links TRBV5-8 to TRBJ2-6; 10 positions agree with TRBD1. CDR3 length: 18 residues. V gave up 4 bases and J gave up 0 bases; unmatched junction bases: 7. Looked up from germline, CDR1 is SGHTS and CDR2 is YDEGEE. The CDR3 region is CASSTRQGARSGANVLTF. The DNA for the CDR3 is TGTGCCAGCAGCACCCGACAGGGGGCCCGCTCTGGGGCCAACGTCCTGACTTTC.

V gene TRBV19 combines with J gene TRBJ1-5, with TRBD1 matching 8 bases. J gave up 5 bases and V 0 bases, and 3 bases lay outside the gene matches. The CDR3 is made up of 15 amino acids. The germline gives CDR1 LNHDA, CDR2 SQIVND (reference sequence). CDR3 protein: CASSIEGRGHQPQHF. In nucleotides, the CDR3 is TGTGCCAGTAGTATAGAGGGCAGGGGGCATCAGCCCCAGCATTTT.

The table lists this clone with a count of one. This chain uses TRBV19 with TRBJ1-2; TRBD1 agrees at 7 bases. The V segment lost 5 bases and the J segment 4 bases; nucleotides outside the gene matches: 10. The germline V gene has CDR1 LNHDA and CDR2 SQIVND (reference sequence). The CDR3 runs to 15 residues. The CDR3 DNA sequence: TGTGCCAGTAGTGGGGTAGAGGGACAGAGCTATGGCTACACCTTC. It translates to CASSGVEGQSYGYTF.

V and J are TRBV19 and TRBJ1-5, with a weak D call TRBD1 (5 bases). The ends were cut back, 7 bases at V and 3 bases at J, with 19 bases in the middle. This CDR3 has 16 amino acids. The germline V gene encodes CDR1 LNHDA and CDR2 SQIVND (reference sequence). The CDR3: CASTPLGGRDNQPQHF. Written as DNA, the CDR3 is TGTGCCAGTACCCCACTGGGGGGGAGGGACAATCAGCCCCAGCATTTT.

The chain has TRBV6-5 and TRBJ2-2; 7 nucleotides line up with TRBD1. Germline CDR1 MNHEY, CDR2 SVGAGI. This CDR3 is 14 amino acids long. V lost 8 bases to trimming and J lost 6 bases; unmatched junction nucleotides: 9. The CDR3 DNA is TGTGCCAGCTGTACCCGACAGGGAGCCGGGGAGCTGTTTTTT. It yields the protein CASCTRQGAGELFF.

The DNA of the CDR3 is TGTGCCAGCAGCTTAGCGTCCGTGAACACCGGGGAGCTGTTTTTT. Amino acid sequence: CASSLASVNTGELFF. This rearrangement joins TRBV11-2 to TRBJ2-2, with D hard to call. Trimming left V 1 base short and J 1 base short, with 7 bases between. In germline, CDR1 is SGHAT, CDR2 FQNNGV. The CDR3 consists of 15 residues. The full variable domain, with the rest looked up from reference TRBV11-2 and TRBJ2-2, is EAGVAQSPRYKIIEKRQSVAFWCNPISGHATLYWYQQILGQGPKLLIQFQNNGVVDDSQLPKDRFSAERLKGVDSTLKIQPAKLEDSAVYLCASSLASVNTGELFFGEGSRLTVL.